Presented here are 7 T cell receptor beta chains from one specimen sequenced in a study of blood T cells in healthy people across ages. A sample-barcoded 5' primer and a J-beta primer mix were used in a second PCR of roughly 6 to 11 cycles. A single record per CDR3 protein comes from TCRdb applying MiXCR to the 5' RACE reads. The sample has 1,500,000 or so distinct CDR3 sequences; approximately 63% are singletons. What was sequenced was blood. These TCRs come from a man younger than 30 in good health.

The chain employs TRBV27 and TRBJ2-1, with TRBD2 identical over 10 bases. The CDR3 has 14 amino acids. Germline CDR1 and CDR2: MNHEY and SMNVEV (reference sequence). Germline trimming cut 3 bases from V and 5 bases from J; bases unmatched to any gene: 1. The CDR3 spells CASSFTSGNNEQFF. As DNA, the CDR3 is TGTGCCAGCAGTTTTACTAGCGGGAACAATGAGCAGTTCTTC.

The CDR3 loop reads CAIGLQETQYF. Written as DNA, the CDR3 is TGTGCCATCGGGTTACAAGAGACCCAGTACTTC. The rearrangement joins TRBV10-3 to TRBJ2-5; no clear D. Germline CDR1 ENHRY, CDR2 SYGVKD. Trimming left V 8 bases short and J 2 bases short, with 6 bases between. The length of the CDR3 is 11 residues.

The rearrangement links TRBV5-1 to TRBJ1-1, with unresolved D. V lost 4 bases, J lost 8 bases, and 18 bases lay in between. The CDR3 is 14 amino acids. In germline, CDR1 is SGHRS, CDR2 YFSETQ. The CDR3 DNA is TGCGCCAGCAGCCTTCAACCGAATGAGACGGAAGCTTTCTTT. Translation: CASSLQPNETEAFF. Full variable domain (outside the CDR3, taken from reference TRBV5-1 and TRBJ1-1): KAGVTQTPRYLIKTRGQQVTLSCSPISGHRSVSWYQQTPGQGLQFLFEYFSETQRNKGNFPGRFSGRQFSNSRSEMNVSTLELGDSALYLCASSLQPNETEAFFGQGTRLTVV.

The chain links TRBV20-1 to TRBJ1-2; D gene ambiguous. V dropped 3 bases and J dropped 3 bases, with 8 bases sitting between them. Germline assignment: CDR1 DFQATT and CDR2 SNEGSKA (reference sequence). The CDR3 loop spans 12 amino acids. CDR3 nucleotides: TGCAGTGCTAGTATCACCGACTATGGCTACACCTTC. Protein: CSASITDYGYTF.

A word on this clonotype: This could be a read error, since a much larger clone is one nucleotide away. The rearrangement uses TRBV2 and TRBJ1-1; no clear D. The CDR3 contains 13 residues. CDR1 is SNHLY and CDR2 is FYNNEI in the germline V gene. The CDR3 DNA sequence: TGTGCCAGCAGTCCCCAGATGAACGCTGAAGCTTTCTTT. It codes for CASSPQMNAEAFF.

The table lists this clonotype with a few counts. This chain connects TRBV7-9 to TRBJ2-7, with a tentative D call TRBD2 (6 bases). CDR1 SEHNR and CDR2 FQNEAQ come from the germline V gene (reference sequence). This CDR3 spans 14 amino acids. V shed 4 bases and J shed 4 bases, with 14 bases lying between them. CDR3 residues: CASSSVGLGYEQYF. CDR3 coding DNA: TGTGCCAGCAGCTCTGTGGGACTTGGTTACGAGCAGTACTTC.

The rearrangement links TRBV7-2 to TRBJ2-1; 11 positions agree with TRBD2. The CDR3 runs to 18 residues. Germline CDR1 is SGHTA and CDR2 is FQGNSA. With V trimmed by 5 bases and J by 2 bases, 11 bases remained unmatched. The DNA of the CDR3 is TGTGCCAGCAGCCTTATAGCGGGAGGGCCACGGGCCTACAATGAGCAGTTCTTC. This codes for CASSLIAGGPRAYNEQFF.